This entry describes one T cell receptor (beta chain). Its antigen remains unidentified. The PCR ran on 60 Vbeta and 13 Jbeta primers. Method: immunoSEQ multiplex PCR; TCRdb's copy keeps in-frame clones and lacks some. This sample has 150,000 to 200,000 clones, with around nine tenths found just once. This entry is derived from a study of cytomegalovirus exposure and HLA in healthy donors. Regarding the study as a whole: CMV serostatus stood as the only immune exposure information on hand.

V was cut by 6 bases and J by 6 bases, with 9 bases left in between. CDR3 length: 12 residues. Germline values: CDR1 SNHLY, CDR2 FYNNEI. Sequencing was done on a sample of PBMCs. This chain joins TRBV2 and TRBJ1-5; possible D gene TRBD1, 5 bases. The clonotype was recovered from a woman in her late teens or twenties in good health and CMV-seronegative. This CDR3 reads CASRLDIQPQHF. In DNA, the CDR3 is TGTGCCAGCAGGCTGGACATTCAGCCCCAGCATTTT. Variable domain in full (rest from reference TRBV2 and TRBJ1-5): EPEVTQTPSHQVTQMGQEVILRCVPISNHLYFYWYRQILGQKVEFLVSFYNNEISEKSEIFDDQFSVERPDGSNFTLKIRSTKLEDSAMYFCASRLDIQPQHFGDGTRLSIL.